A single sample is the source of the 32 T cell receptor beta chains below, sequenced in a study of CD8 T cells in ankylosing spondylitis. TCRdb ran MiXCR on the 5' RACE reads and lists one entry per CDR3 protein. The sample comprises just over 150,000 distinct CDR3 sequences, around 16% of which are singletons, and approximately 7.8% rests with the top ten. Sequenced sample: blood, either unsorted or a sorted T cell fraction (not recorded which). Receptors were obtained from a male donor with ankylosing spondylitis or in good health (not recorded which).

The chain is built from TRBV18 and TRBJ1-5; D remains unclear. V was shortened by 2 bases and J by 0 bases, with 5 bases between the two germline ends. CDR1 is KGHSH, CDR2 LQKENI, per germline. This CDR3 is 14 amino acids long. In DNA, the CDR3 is TGTGCCAGCTCACCAGGGTCTAGCAATCAGCCCCAGCATTTT. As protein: CASSPGSSNQPQHF.

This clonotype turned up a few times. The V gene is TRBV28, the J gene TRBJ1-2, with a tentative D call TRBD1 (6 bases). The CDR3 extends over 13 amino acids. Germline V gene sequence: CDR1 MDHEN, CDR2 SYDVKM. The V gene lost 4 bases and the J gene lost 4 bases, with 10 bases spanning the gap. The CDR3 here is CASSWPRGYGYTF. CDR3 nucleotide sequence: TGTGCCAGCAGTTGGCCCAGGGGCTATGGCTACACCTTC.

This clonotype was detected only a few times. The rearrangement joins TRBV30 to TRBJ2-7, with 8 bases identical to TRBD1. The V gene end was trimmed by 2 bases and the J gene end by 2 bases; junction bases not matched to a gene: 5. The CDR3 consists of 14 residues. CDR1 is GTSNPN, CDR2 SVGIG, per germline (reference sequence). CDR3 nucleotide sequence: TGTGCCTGGAGTACCGGGACAGGTACCTACGAGCAGTACTTC. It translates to CAWSTGTGTYEQYF.

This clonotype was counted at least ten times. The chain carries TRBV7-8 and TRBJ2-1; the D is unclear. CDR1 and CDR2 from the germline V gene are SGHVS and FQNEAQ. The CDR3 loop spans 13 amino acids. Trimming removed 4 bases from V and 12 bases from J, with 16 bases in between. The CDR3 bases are TGTGCCAGCAGCTACCTGCCTGGGGTCACGCAGTTCTTC. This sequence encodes CASSYLPGVTQFF.

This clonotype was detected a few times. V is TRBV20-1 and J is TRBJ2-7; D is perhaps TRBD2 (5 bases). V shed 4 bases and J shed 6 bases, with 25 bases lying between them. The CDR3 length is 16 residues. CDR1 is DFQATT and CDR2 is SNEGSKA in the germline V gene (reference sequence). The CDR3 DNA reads TGCAGTGCTAAGGGCGGGCGAGGCGGGCTCCCGTCCGAGCAGTACTTC. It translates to CSAKGGRGGLPSEQYF.

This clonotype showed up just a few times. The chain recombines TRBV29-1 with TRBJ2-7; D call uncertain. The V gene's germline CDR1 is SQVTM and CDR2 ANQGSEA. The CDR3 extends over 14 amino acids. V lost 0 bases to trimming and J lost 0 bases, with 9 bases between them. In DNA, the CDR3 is TGCAGCGTTGAAGATCGGACGCACTCCTACGAGCAGTACTTC. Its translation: CSVEDRTHSYEQYF.

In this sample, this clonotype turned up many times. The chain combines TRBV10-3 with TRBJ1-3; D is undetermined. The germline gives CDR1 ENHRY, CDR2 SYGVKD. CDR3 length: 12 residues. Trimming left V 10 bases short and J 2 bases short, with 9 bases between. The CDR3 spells CATGDAGNTIYF. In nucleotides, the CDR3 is TGTGCCACCGGGGATGCTGGAAACACCATATATTTT.

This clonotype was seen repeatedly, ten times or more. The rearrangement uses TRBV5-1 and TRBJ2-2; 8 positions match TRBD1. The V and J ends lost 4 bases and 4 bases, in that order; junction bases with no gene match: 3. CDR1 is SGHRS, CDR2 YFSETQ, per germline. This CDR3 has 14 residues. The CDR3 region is CASSGDRTTGELFF. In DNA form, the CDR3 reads TGCGCCAGCAGCGGGGACAGGACCACCGGGGAGCTGTTTTTT.

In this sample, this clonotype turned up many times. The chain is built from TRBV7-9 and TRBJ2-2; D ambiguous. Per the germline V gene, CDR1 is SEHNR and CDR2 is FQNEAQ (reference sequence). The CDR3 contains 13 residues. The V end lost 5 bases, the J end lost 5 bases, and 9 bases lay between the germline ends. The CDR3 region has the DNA TGTGCCAGCAGCGATGTTTCTACCGGGGAGCTGTTTTTT. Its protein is CASSDVSTGELFF.

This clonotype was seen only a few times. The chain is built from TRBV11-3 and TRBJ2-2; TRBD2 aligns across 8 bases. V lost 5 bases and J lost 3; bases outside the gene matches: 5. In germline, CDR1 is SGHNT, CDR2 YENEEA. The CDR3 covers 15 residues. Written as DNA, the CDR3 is TGTGCCAGCAGCCCACCGGGGGGGGACACCGGGGAGCTGTTTTTT. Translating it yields CASSPPGGDTGELFF.

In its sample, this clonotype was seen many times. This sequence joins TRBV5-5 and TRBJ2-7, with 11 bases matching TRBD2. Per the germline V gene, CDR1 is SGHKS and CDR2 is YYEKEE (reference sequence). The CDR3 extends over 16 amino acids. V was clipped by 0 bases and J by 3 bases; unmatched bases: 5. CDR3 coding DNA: TGTGCCAGCAGCTTGGATAGGGGACTAGCGGTCTACGAGCAGTACTTC. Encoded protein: CASSLDRGLAVYEQYF.

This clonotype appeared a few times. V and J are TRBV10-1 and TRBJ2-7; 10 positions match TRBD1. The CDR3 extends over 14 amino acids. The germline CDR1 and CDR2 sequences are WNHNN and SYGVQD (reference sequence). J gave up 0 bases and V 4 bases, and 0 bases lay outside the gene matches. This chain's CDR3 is CASSGTGGSYEQYF. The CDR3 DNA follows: TGCGCCAGCAGTGGGACAGGGGGCTCCTACGAGCAGTACTTC.

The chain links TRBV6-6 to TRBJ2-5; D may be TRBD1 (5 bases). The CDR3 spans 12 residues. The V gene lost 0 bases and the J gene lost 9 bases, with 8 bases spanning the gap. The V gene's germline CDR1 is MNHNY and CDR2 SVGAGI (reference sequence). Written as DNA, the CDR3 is TGTGCCAGCAGTTACTCGAAGGGGCCCCAGTACTTC. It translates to CASSYSKGPQYF.

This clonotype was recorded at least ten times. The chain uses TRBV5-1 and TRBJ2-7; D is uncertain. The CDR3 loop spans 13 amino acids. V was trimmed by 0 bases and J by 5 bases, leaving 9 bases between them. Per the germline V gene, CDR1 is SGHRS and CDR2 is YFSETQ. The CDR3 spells CASSLGREDEQYF. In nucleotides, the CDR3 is TGCGCCAGCAGCTTGGGTAGGGAAGACGAGCAGTACTTC. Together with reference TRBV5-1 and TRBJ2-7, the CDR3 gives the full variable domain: KAGVTQTPRYLIKTRGQQVTLSCSPISGHRSVSWYQQTPGQGLQFLFEYFSETQRNKGNFPGRFSGRQFSNSRSEMNVSTLELGDSALYLCASSLGREDEQYFGPGTRLTVT.

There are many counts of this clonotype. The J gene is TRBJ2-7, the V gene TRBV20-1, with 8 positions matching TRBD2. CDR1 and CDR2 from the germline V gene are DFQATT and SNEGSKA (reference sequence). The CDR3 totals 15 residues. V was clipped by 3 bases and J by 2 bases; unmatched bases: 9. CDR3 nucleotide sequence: TGCAGTGCTAGGGTTAGCGGGACCCCTACCTACGAGCAGTACTTC. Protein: CSARVSGTPTYEQYF.

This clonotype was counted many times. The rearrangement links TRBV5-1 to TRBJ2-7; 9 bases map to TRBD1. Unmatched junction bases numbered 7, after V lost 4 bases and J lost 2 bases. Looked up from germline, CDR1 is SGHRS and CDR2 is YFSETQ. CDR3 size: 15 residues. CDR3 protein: CASSPGTGFAYEQYF. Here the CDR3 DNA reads TGCGCCAGCAGCCCGGGGACAGGGTTCGCCTACGAGCAGTACTTC.

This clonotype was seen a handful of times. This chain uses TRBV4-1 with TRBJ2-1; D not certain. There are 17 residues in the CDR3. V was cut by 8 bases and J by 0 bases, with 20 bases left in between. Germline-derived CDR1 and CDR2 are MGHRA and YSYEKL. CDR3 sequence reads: CASSGNVRISSYNEQFF. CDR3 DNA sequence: TGCGCCAGCTCTGGAAATGTCAGGATAAGCTCCTACAATGAGCAGTTCTTC.

The CDR3 loop is CASSLEGWGNTGELFF. CDR3 nucleotides: TGTGCCAGCAGTTTAGAGGGATGGGGGAACACCGGGGAGCTGTTTTTT. The chain has TRBV27 and TRBJ2-2, with D tentatively TRBD2 (5 bases). This CDR3 spans 16 amino acids. Germline V gene data show CDR1 as MNHEY and CDR2 as SMNVEV (reference sequence). The V end was cut by 2 bases, the J end by 1 base, with 11 bases between.

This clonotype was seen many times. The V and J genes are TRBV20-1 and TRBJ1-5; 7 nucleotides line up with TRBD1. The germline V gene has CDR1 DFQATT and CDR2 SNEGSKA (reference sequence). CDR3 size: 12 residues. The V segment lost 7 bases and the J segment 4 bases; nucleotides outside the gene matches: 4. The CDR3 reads CSGATGNQPQHF. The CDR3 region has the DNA TGCAGTGGTGCGACAGGGAATCAGCCCCAGCATTTT.

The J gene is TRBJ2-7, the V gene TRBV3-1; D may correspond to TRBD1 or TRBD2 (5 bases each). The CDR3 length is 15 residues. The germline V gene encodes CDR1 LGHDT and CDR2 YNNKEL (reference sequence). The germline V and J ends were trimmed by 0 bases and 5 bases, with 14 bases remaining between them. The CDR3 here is CASSQEGTHADEQYF. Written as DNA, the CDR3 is TGTGCCAGCAGCCAAGAGGGGACGCACGCCGACGAGCAGTACTTC.

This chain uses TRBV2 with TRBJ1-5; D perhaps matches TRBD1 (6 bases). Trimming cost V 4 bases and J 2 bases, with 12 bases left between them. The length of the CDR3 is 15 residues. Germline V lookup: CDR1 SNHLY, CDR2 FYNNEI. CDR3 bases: TGTGCCAGCAGTGCCGACCGACAGGGCAATCAGCCCCAGCATTTT. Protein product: CASSADRQGNQPQHF.

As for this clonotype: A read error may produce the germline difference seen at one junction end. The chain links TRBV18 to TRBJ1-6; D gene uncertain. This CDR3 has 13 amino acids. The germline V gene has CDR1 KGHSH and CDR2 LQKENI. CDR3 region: CASSSLGNSPPHF. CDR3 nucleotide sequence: TGTGCCAGCTCATCCTTGGGTAATTCACCCCCCCACTTT.

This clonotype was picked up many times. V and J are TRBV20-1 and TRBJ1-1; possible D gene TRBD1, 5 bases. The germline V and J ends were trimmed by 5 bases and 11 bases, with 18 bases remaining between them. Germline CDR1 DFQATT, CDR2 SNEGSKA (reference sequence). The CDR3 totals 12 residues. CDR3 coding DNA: TGCAGTGCTCAACAGGCCTCCGGTCGGGCTTTCTTT. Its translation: CSAQQASGRAFF.

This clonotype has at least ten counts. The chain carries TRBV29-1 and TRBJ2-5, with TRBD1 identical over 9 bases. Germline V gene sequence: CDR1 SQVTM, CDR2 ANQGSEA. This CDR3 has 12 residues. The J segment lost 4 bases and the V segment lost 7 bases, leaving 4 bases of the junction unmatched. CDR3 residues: CSAKDRGETQYF. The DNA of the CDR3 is TGCAGCGCCAAGGACAGGGGAGAGACCCAGTACTTC.

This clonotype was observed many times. CDR3 sequence (DNA): TGTGCCAGCAGCCCAGGGGGCACGGCGTATGGCTACACCTTC. Residues: CASSPGGTAYGYTF. The rearrangement uses TRBV5-4 and TRBJ1-2; 8 bases are a match to TRBD1. After removal of 4 bases from V and 5 bases from J, the junction contained 7 bases not matched to a gene. CDR3 size: 14 residues. Germline V lookup: CDR1 SGHNT, CDR2 YYREEE (reference sequence).

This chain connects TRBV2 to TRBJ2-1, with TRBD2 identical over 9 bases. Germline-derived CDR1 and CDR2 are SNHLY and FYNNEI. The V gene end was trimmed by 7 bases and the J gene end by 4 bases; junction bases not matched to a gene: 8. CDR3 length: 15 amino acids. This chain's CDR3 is CASTPDAGGYNEQFF. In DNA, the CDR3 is TGTGCCAGCACTCCCGATGCGGGAGGGTACAATGAGCAGTTCTTC.

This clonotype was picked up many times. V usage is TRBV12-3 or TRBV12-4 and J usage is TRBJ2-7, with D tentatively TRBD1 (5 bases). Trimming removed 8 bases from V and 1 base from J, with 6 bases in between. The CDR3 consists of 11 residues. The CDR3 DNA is TGTGCCAGCCAGGGATCCTACGAGCAGTACTTC. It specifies CASQGSYEQYF.

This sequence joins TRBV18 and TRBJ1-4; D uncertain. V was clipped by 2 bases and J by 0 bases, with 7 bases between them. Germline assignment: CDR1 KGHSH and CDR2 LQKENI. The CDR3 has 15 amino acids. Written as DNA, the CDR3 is TGTGCCAGCTCACCATTAACCTCAACTAATGAAAAACTGTTTTTT. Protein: CASSPLTSTNEKLFF.

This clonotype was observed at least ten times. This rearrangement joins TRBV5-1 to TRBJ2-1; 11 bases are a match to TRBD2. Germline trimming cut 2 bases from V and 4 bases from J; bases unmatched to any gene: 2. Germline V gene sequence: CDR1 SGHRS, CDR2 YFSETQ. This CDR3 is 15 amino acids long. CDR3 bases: TGCGCCAGCAGCTTTAGCGGGAGGGATTACAATGAGCAGTTCTTC. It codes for CASSFSGRDYNEQFF.

As DNA, the CDR3 is TGTGCCAGCAGCCCGGGCCGGGGCGACTACGAGCAGTACTTC. Protein: CASSPGRGDYEQYF. This chain connects TRBV11-1 to TRBJ2-7; D is possibly TRBD1 or TRBD2 (5 bases each). The germline V gene encodes CDR1 SGHAT and CDR2 FQDESV (reference sequence). This CDR3 comprises 14 residues. V was shortened by 5 bases and J by 3 bases, with 14 bases between the two germline ends. Full variable domain (missing parts from reference TRBV11-1 and TRBJ2-7): EAEVAQSPRYKITEKSQAVAFWCDPISGHATLYWYRQILGQGPELLVQFQDESVVDDSQLPKDRFSAERLKGVDSTLKIQPAELGDSAMYLCASSPGRGDYEQYFGPGTRLTVT.

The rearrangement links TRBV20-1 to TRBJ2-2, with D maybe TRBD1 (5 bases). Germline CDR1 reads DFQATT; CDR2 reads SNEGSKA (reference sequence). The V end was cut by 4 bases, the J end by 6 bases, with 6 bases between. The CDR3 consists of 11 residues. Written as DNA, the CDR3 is TGCAGTGCTAAGGGGCCCGGGGAGCTGTTTTTT. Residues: CSAKGPGELFF.

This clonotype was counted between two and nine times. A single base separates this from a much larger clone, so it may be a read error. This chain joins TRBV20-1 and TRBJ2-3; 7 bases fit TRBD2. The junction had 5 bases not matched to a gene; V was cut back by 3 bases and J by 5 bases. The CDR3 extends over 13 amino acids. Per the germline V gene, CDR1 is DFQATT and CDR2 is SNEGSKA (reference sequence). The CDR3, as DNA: TGCAGTGCTAGTCTGGGGGGGGGAGATACGCAGTATTTT. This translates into CSASLGGGDTQYF.